This passage covers 28 T cell receptor beta chains from one sample sequenced in a study of technical replicates of blood from several donors. This table comes from immunoSEQ multiplex PCR, and its TCRdb copy is limited to in-frame clones, with some not included. The top ten clones hold around 8.8% of a sample with approximately 12,000 clones, almost 95% of them seen once. The sample comprised PBMCs. All receptors derive from a human donor in good health.

This clone appeared a single time. The J gene is TRBJ2-3, the V gene TRBV4-1, with TRBD2 matching over 12 bases. CDR1 is MGHRA, CDR2 YSYEKL, per germline. V lost 0 bases, J lost 5 bases, and 12 bases stayed unmatched. The CDR3 consists of 19 residues. In DNA form, the CDR3 reads TGCGCCAGCAGCCAAGATCTGACTAGCGGGAGTGGACGGGGAGATACGCAGTATTTT. It translates to CASSQDLTSGSGRGDTQYF.

The chain employs TRBV5-1 and TRBJ2-7; 9 nucleotides line up with TRBD1. The germline gives CDR1 SGHRS, CDR2 YFSETQ. The CDR3 runs to 15 residues. The V segment lost 0 bases and the J segment 7 bases; nucleotides outside the gene matches: 8. DNA of the CDR3: TGCGCCAGCAGCTTGGTTGGGACAGGGCCGGTGGAGCAGTACTTC. It codes for CASSLVGTGPVEQYF. Full variable domain (rest looked up from reference TRBV5-1 and TRBJ2-7): KAGVTQTPRYLIKTRGQQVTLSCSPISGHRSVSWYQQTPGQGLQFLFEYFSETQRNKGNFPGRFSGRQFSNSRSEMNVSTLELGDSALYLCASSLVGTGPVEQYFGPGTRLTVT.

This chain links TRBV2 with TRBJ2-7; weak D call: TRBD2 (5 bases). Trimming took 8 bases from V and 5 from J, leaving 19 bases between them. The CDR3 has 14 amino acids. Per germline, CDR1 SNHLY and CDR2 FYNNEI. CDR3 sequence reads: CASRTGVSVHEQYF. The CDR3 DNA follows: TGTGCCAGCCGGACCGGGGTGAGCGTCCACGAGCAGTACTTC.

The rearrangement links TRBV11-1 to TRBJ2-2; D is unclear. The germline V gene has CDR1 SGHAT and CDR2 FQDESV (reference sequence). The V gene lost 7 bases and the J gene lost 2 bases, with 5 bases spanning the gap. There are 12 residues in the CDR3. CDR3 sequence reads: CASTLNTGELFF. The CDR3, as DNA: TGTGCCAGCACCCTAAACACCGGGGAGCTGTTTTTT.

The chain couples TRBV5-1 to TRBJ2-1; TRBD2 might be the D (5 bases). The CDR3 has 15 amino acids. The V end was cut by 0 bases, the J end by 5 bases, with 12 bases between. Germline V lookup: CDR1 SGHRS, CDR2 YFSETQ. The CDR3 bases are TGCGCCAGCAGCTTGGGGACTGGGAGAGACAATGAGCAGTTCTTC. Protein product: CASSLGTGRDNEQFF.

The chain links TRBV10-1 to TRBJ2-3, with 7 bases aligning to TRBD2. V was clipped by 4 bases and J by 3 bases; unmatched bases: 7. The V gene's germline CDR1 is WNHNN and CDR2 SYGVQD (reference sequence). The CDR3 is 15 amino acids. In DNA, the CDR3 is TGCGCCAGCAGTGCTGGGGAGGGTGAGACAGATACGCAGTATTTT. Its translation: CASSAGEGETDTQYF.

The chain carries TRBV9 and TRBJ2-7, with 11 bases fitting TRBD1. With V trimmed by 2 bases and J by 6 bases, 4 bases remained unmatched. From germline, CDR1 is SGDLS and CDR2 YYNGEE. This CDR3 contains 14 residues. CDR3 region: CASSVTGTGGEQYF. The CDR3 DNA reads as TGTGCCAGCAGCGTCACCGGGACAGGGGGCGAGCAGTACTTC.

The V call is TRBV19, the J call TRBJ1-2; the D is unclear. V dropped 3 bases and J dropped 4 bases, with 12 bases sitting between them. Germline assignment: CDR1 LNHDA and CDR2 SQIVND (reference sequence). This CDR3 has 14 residues. CDR3 DNA sequence: TGTGCCAGTAGTATTTTGCCGGGATTCTATGGCTACACCTTC. Encoded protein: CASSILPGFYGYTF.

The rearrangement joins TRBV19 to TRBJ2-3; 9 positions match TRBD2. The CDR3 has 16 amino acids. Unmatched junction bases numbered 5, after V lost 4 bases and J lost 0 bases. Germline lookup yields CDR1 LNHDA and CDR2 SQIVND (reference sequence). DNA of the CDR3: TGTGCCAGTAGTACAATAACTAGCGGGAGCACAGATACGCAGTATTTT. This sequence encodes CASSTITSGSTDTQYF. The variable domain in full, completed from reference TRBV19 and TRBJ2-3, reads DGGITQSPKYLFRKEGQNVTLSCEQNLNHDAMYWYRQDPGQGLRLIYYSQIVNDFQKGDIAEGYSVSREKKESFPLTVTSAQKNPTAFYLCASSTITSGSTDTQYFGPGTRLTVL.

The rearrangement links TRBV18 to TRBJ1-3; D is uncertain. Germline loops: CDR1 KGHSH, CDR2 LQKENI. CDR3 length equals 17 residues. Trimming cost V 0 bases and J 1 base, with 13 bases left between them. This chain's CDR3 is CASSPPSGRQSGNTIYF. CDR3 coding DNA: TGTGCCAGCTCACCACCGAGTGGCAGACAATCTGGAAACACCATATATTTT.

The CDR3 nucleotides are TGTGCCAGCAGCTTAGCGCTTCGCAGGGGAACCTACGAGCAGTACTTC. Amino acid sequence: CASSLALRRGTYEQYF. The chain carries TRBV7-9 and TRBJ2-7; tentative D call: TRBD1 (6 bases). CDR1 is SEHNR and CDR2 is FQNEAQ in the germline V gene (reference sequence). There are 16 residues in the CDR3. V lost 0 bases to trimming and J lost 2 bases, with 14 bases between them. The complete variable domain, with remaining parts taken from reference TRBV7-9 and TRBJ2-7, reads DTGVSQNPRHKITKRGQNVTFRCDPISEHNRLYWYRQTLGQGPEFLTYFQNEAQLEKSRLLSDRFSAERPKGSFSTLEIQRTEQGDSAMYLCASSLALRRGTYEQYFGPGTRLTVT.

The rearrangement uses TRBV27 and TRBJ1-1; 7 nucleotides match TRBD1. V lost 6 bases to trimming and J lost 3 bases; unmatched junction nucleotides: 7. The CDR3 covers 14 residues. From germline, CDR1 is MNHEY and CDR2 SMNVEV (reference sequence). CDR3 protein: CASRRGGWDTEAFF. CDR3 bases: TGTGCCAGCAGGAGAGGGGGCTGGGACACTGAAGCTTTCTTT.

Worth noting for this clone: The germline gene is not matched at one end of the junction; a read error may be the cause. This chain links TRBV6-1 with TRBJ2-1; weak D call: TRBD2 (5 bases). There are 12 residues in the CDR3. In germline, CDR1 is MNHNS, CDR2 SASEGT. The CDR3 spells CASTGSYNEQFF. CDR3 nucleotides: TGTGCGAGCACGGGATCCTACAATGAGCAGTTCTTC.

The chain recombines TRBV2 with TRBJ2-1; D is unresolved. The CDR3 has 13 amino acids. Deletions cut 3 bases from V and 6 bases from J, with 9 bases between. Per germline, CDR1 SNHLY and CDR2 FYNNEI. The CDR3 here is CASSERNLNEQFF. DNA for the CDR3: TGTGCCAGCAGTGAGCGGAACCTCAATGAGCAGTTCTTC.

The chain couples TRBV9 to TRBJ2-6; D remains ambiguous. The CDR3 totals 16 residues. Per the germline V gene, CDR1 is SGDLS and CDR2 is YYNGEE. Between the trimmed V and J ends, which lost 4 bases and 4 bases, there was a span of 15 bases. The CDR3 DNA follows: TGTGCCAGCAGCCGAGACGACACAGCCGGGGCCAACGTCCTGACTTTC. Protein: CASSRDDTAGANVLTF.

V and J are TRBV2 and TRBJ2-7; 11 nucleotides align to TRBD1. Germline loops: CDR1 SNHLY, CDR2 FYNNEI. J was trimmed by 5 bases and V by 7 bases; bases with no gene match: 4. There are 13 residues in the CDR3. DNA of the CDR3: TGTGCCAGCAACCGGGACAGGGGGGACGAGCAGTACTTC. Its translation is CASNRDRGDEQYF. Full variable domain (missing parts from reference TRBV2 and TRBJ2-7): EPEVTQTPSHQVTQMGQEVILRCVPISNHLYFYWYRQILGQKVEFLVSFYNNEISEKSEIFDDQFSVERPDGSNFTLKIRSTKLEDSAMYFCASNRDRGDEQYFGPGTRLTVT.

This sequence joins TRBV2 and TRBJ2-7; D is uncertain. Germline CDR1 and CDR2: SNHLY and FYNNEI. Deletions cut 2 bases from V and 6 bases from J, with 11 bases between. This CDR3 is 13 amino acids long. The CDR3 reads CASSEFLSSEQYF. CDR3 bases: TGTGCCAGCAGTGAATTTTTGTCTAGCGAGCAGTACTTC. Together with reference TRBV2 and TRBJ2-7, the CDR3 gives the full variable domain: EPEVTQTPSHQVTQMGQEVILRCVPISNHLYFYWYRQILGQKVEFLVSFYNNEISEKSEIFDDQFSVERPDGSNFTLKIRSTKLEDSAMYFCASSEFLSSEQYFGPGTRLTVT.

This chain connects TRBV27 to TRBJ2-7; TRBD2 aligns across 13 bases. V dropped 5 bases and J dropped 7; count of bases not matched to a gene: 14. Germline values: CDR1 MNHEY, CDR2 SMNVEV (reference sequence). The CDR3 is 17 residues long. The CDR3 protein is CASSSSLAGGPGREQYF. CDR3 in DNA: TGTGCCAGCAGTAGTTCACTAGCGGGAGGGCCCGGGCGGGAGCAGTACTTC.

The genes are TRBV19 and TRBJ2-4; a possible D gene is TRBD2 (5 bases). Germline CDR1 LNHDA, CDR2 SQIVND (reference sequence). Trimming pared 4 bases from V and 8 bases from J, leaving 15 bases between. The CDR3 is made up of 14 amino acids. The CDR3 protein is CASSNYGRGDIQYF. CDR3 nucleotide sequence: TGTGCCAGTAGTAACTATGGACGGGGTGACATTCAGTACTTC. Filled out from reference TRBV19 and TRBJ2-4, the complete variable domain reads DGGITQSPKYLFRKEGQNVTLSCEQNLNHDAMYWYRQDPGQGLRLIYYSQIVNDFQKGDIAEGYSVSREKKESFPLTVTSAQKNPTAFYLCASSNYGRGDIQYFGAGTRLSVL.

Here the CDR3 DNA reads TGTGCTAGTGGTTTGCCGACTAGCGGGAGTTACGAGCAGTACTTC. Amino acids: CASGLPTSGSYEQYF. The rearrangement links TRBV12-5 to TRBJ2-7; TRBD2 aligns across 12 bases. From germline, CDR1 is LGHNT and CDR2 FRNRAP. V gave up 2 bases and J gave up 4 bases; unmatched junction bases: 3. This CDR3 comprises 15 residues.

The chain carries TRBV7-9 and TRBJ1-2; TRBD1 matches at 9 bases. Unmatched junction bases numbered 5, after V lost 0 bases and J lost 6 bases. The CDR3 runs to 15 residues. The germline V gene has CDR1 SEHNR and CDR2 FQNEAQ (reference sequence). The CDR3 region is CASSLADRGRNGYTF. For the CDR3, the DNA is TGTGCCAGCAGCTTAGCGGACAGGGGAAGAAATGGCTACACCTTC.

The V and J genes are TRBV10-3 and TRBJ1-1; a possible D gene is TRBD1 (5 bases). In germline, CDR1 is ENHRY, CDR2 SYGVKD. The V gene lost 0 bases and the J gene lost 5 bases, with 13 bases spanning the gap. CDR3 size: 15 residues. This chain's CDR3 is CAISESRPGLTEAFF. Written as DNA, the CDR3 is TGTGCCATCAGTGAGTCGAGGCCAGGGTTGACTGAAGCTTTCTTT.

The chain uses TRBV28 and TRBJ1-3, with D maybe TRBD1 (5 bases). This CDR3 is built from 17 residues. Trimming cost V 6 bases and J 0 bases, with 18 bases left between them. CDR1 and CDR2 (germline): MDHEN, SYDVKM. CDR3 region: CASRVARDSFSGNTIYF. In DNA, the CDR3 is TGTGCCAGCAGAGTGGCCCGGGACTCTTTCTCTGGAAACACCATATATTTT.

The CDR3 protein is CASSIFSGRGTNEQFF. The CDR3 nucleotides are TGTGCCAGTAGTATATTTAGCGGGAGGGGTACTAATGAGCAGTTCTTC. The chain carries TRBV19 and TRBJ2-1, with 11 nucleotides matching TRBD2. The CDR3 is made up of 16 amino acids. Germline V lookup: CDR1 LNHDA, CDR2 SQIVND (reference sequence). V lost 2 bases and J lost 7; bases outside the gene matches: 7.

This clone has only one observation. The chain recombines TRBV4-2 with TRBJ2-7; 8 bases fit TRBD1. In germline, CDR1 is LGHNA, CDR2 YNFKEQ. The CDR3 spans 13 residues. V lost 4 bases to trimming and J lost 5 bases; unmatched junction nucleotides: 4. The CDR3 reads CASSRTDRDEQYF. The DNA for the CDR3 is TGTGCCAGCAGCCGGACGGACAGGGACGAGCAGTACTTC.

The chain has TRBV7-6 and TRBJ2-3; 7 positions match TRBD2. This CDR3 spans 16 amino acids. Germline CDR1 is SGHVS and CDR2 is FNYEAQ. Germline trimming cut 2 bases from V and 2 bases from J; bases unmatched to any gene: 7. In nucleotides, the CDR3 is TGTGCCAGCAGCTTATTAGCGGGTCTATCCACAGATACGCAGTATTTT. Amino acids: CASSLLAGLSTDTQYF.

This clone has just one count. The V and J genes are TRBV18 and TRBJ1-4; D perhaps matches TRBD1 (5 bases). Germline CDR1 reads KGHSH; CDR2 reads LQKENI. V lost 0 bases, J lost 2 bases, and 10 bases lay in between. The CDR3 totals 16 residues. The DNA of the CDR3 is TGTGCCAGCTCACCACCGCCCGGGGGGACTAATGAAAAACTGTTTTTT. Its translation: CASSPPPGGTNEKLFF.

V usage is TRBV5-1 and J usage is TRBJ1-4, with 9 bases identical to TRBD1. The CDR3 extends over 16 amino acids. V shed 3 bases and J 5 bases; nucleotides not matched to a gene: 8. Germline loops: CDR1 SGHRS, CDR2 YFSETQ. The CDR3 spells CASSSGPGTGNEKLFF. As DNA, the CDR3 is TGCGCCAGCAGCTCGGGACCCGGGACAGGGAATGAAAAACTGTTTTTT. Full variable domain (outside the CDR3, taken from reference TRBV5-1 and TRBJ1-4): KAGVTQTPRYLIKTRGQQVTLSCSPISGHRSVSWYQQTPGQGLQFLFEYFSETQRNKGNFPGRFSGRQFSNSRSEMNVSTLELGDSALYLCASSSGPGTGNEKLFFGSGTQLSVL.